The 32 T cell receptor beta chains below were found in one sample sequenced in a study of blood T cell repertoires in COVID-19. Measured with immunoSEQ multiplex PCR; TCRdb has only the in-frame clones, and not every one. The sample records under 250,000 clones, around 82% being singletons. Sequenced input: PBMCs or T cells enriched from blood (not recorded which). The receptors stem from a woman in her forties who had been exposed to COVID-19.

V usage is TRBV5-8 and J usage is TRBJ2-1; weak D call: TRBD2 (6 bases). The CDR3 loop spans 13 amino acids. V shed 2 bases and J shed 4 bases, with 7 bases lying between them. Germline CDR1 and CDR2: SGHTS and YDEGEE. CDR3 in DNA: TGTGCCAGCAGCTTTCGGGAGTACAATGAGCAGTTCTTC. Its translation: CASSFREYNEQFF.

The CDR3 reads CASSWDREGTEAFF. CDR3 in DNA: TGTGCCAGCAGTTGGGACAGGGAGGGCACTGAAGCTTTCTTT. The genes are TRBV6-5 and TRBJ1-1, with TRBD1 matching over 9 bases. This CDR3 contains 14 residues. The germline CDR1 and CDR2 sequences are MNHEY and SVGAGI. V shed 4 bases and J 4 bases; nucleotides not matched to a gene: 4.

This chain links TRBV4-2 with TRBJ2-3; 11 bases line up with TRBD2. In germline, CDR1 is LGHNA, CDR2 YNFKEQ. The CDR3 loop spans 19 amino acids. V shed 1 base, J shed 1 base, and the junction held 10 bases outside the gene matches. The CDR3 DNA reads TGTGCCAGCAGCCAAGCCCTGGTCCTAGCGGGGGGTGGCACAGATACGCAGTATTTT. Its translation: CASSQALVLAGGGTDTQYF.

V and J are TRBV19 and TRBJ1-5; a weak D match, TRBD1 (5 bases). The CDR3 length is 15 residues. Germline V lookup: CDR1 LNHDA, CDR2 SQIVND (reference sequence). With 5 bases removed from V and 3 bases from J, the gap between germline ends came to 14 bases. CDR3 bases: TGTGCCAGTAGTGGAGGGGCAAAAGCCAATCAGCCCCAGCATTTT. Protein sequence: CASSGGAKANQPQHF. The full variable domain, rest sourced from reference TRBV19 and TRBJ1-5, is DGGITQSPKYLFRKEGQNVTLSCEQNLNHDAMYWYRQDPGQGLRLIYYSQIVNDFQKGDIAEGYSVSREKKESFPLTVTSAQKNPTAFYLCASSGGAKANQPQHFGDGTRLSIL.

This clone was found once. This sequence joins TRBV7-9 and TRBJ1-2, with D tentatively TRBD1 (6 bases). The CDR3 spans 14 residues. V was cut by 3 bases and J by 5 bases, with 13 bases left in between. The germline gives CDR1 SEHNR, CDR2 FQNEAQ (reference sequence). The DNA for the CDR3 is TGTGCCAGCAGCTTCGATACAGGGCCATATGGCTACACCTTC. This sequence encodes CASSFDTGPYGYTF.

The chain recombines TRBV2 with TRBJ1-1; D remains unclear. CDR1 is SNHLY, CDR2 FYNNEI, per germline. This CDR3 comprises 16 residues. The V end lost 7 bases, the J end lost 4 bases, and 22 bases lay between the germline ends. The DNA for the CDR3 is TGTGCCAGCACCGCCAGGCAGGTAGAGATCGGCACTGAAGCTTTCTTT. This encodes CASTARQVEIGTEAFF. Filled out from reference TRBV2 and TRBJ1-1, the complete variable domain reads EPEVTQTPSHQVTQMGQEVILRCVPISNHLYFYWYRQILGQKVEFLVSFYNNEISEKSEIFDDQFSVERPDGSNFTLKIRSTKLEDSAMYFCASTARQVEIGTEAFFGQGTRLTVV.

CDR3 nucleotide sequence: TGTGCCAGCAGCCGGGACAGGGGTGATTCACCCCTCCACTTT. This sequence encodes CASSRDRGDSPLHF. The chain is built from TRBV5-8 and TRBJ1-6; TRBD1 agrees at 10 bases. The germline V gene has CDR1 SGHTS and CDR2 YDEGEE. V shed 4 bases and J 8 bases; nucleotides not matched to a gene: 3. This CDR3 has 14 residues.

In nucleotides, the CDR3 is TGTGCCAGCAGCATCAGGGTGGGCTCCTACGAGCAGTACTTC. Translated: CASSIRVGSYEQYF. The V gene is TRBV13, the J gene TRBJ2-7, with D perhaps TRBD1 (5 bases). The V end lost 5 bases, the J end lost 0 bases, and 11 bases lay between the germline ends. The germline gives CDR1 PRHDT, CDR2 FYEKMQ (reference sequence). This CDR3 contains 14 residues.

V and J are TRBV29-1 and TRBJ2-3; 8 bases align to TRBD1. CDR3 length: 15 residues. Germline V gene data show CDR1 as SQVTM and CDR2 as ANQGSEA. The junction had 10 bases not matched to a gene; V was cut back by 7 bases and J by 1 base. In DNA form, the CDR3 reads TGCAGCGACGGCCCTCCGGGACAGGGCACAGATACGCAGTATTTT. Encoded protein: CSDGPPGQGTDTQYF.

This clone was recorded only once. The chain combines TRBV11-3 with TRBJ1-1; D is perhaps TRBD1 (5 bases). There are 12 residues in the CDR3. V lost 4 bases to trimming and J lost 8 bases, with 11 bases between them. Germline V gene sequence: CDR1 SGHNT, CDR2 YENEEA. The CDR3 DNA is TGTGCCAGCAGCTCCGAAAAGGGGGAAGCTTTCTTT. It yields the protein CASSSEKGEAFF.

This clone was counted a single time. The CDR3 loop reads CASSRSLDRGRATNEKLFF. DNA of the CDR3: TGTGCCAGCAGCCGATCCCTGGACAGGGGGCGGGCAACTAATGAAAAACTGTTTTTT. The gene calls are TRBV27 and TRBJ1-4; 11 bases align to TRBD1. With V trimmed by 6 bases and J by 0 bases, 12 bases remained unmatched. Germline CDR1 and CDR2: MNHEY and SMNVEV (reference sequence). This CDR3 has 19 amino acids. Together with reference TRBV27 and TRBJ1-4, the CDR3 gives the full variable domain: EAQVTQNPRYLITVTGKKLTVTCSQNMNHEYMSWYRQDPGLGLRQIYYSMNVEVTDKGDVPEGYKVSRKEKRNFPLILESPSPNQTSLYFCASSRSLDRGRATNEKLFFGSGTQLSVL.

The genes are TRBV27 and TRBJ1-2; 8 bases line up with TRBD1. Germline CDR1 MNHEY, CDR2 SMNVEV (reference sequence). J gave up 7 bases and V 5 bases, and 9 bases lay outside the gene matches. The CDR3 consists of 14 residues. The CDR3 region is CASSTLDRVGGYTF. The CDR3 nucleotides are TGTGCCAGCAGTACCCTGGACAGGGTCGGTGGCTACACCTTC.

V gene TRBV7-9 combines with J gene TRBJ1-1; 7 positions match TRBD1. V was clipped by 4 bases and J by 1 base; unmatched bases: 6. The germline V gene encodes CDR1 SEHNR and CDR2 FQNEAQ (reference sequence). The CDR3 is 15 residues long. CDR3 nucleotide sequence: TGTGCCAGCAGCTCCTGGGACAGCCAGAACACTGAAGCTTTCTTT. Translating gives CASSSWDSQNTEAFF.

The V gene is TRBV6-1, the J gene TRBJ2-7; 8 positions match TRBD1. With 4 bases clipped from V and 3 bases from J, the junction kept 11 bases outside the gene matches. This CDR3 has 16 amino acids. Germline CDR1 is MNHNS and CDR2 is SASEGT. The CDR3 nucleotides read TGTGCCAGCAGTGTCGCGTCGAGGGACAGGAACTACGAGCAGTACTTC. Its protein product is CASSVASRDRNYEQYF.

The chain joins TRBV27 to TRBJ1-5; D gene uncertain. The CDR3 covers 14 residues. Germline assignment: CDR1 MNHEY and CDR2 SMNVEV (reference sequence). V dropped 5 bases and J dropped 3 bases, with 11 bases sitting between them. For the CDR3, the DNA is TGTGCCAGCAGTCGTGGGCAACTCAATCAGCCCCAGCATTTT. Amino acids: CASSRGQLNQPQHF.

The chain joins TRBV4-2 to TRBJ1-2, with unresolved D. Trimming stripped 1 base from V and 7 bases from J, with 16 bases between. In germline, CDR1 is LGHNA, CDR2 YNFKEQ. This CDR3 region has 15 residues. CDR3 in DNA: TGTGCCAGCAGCCAAGGTCTAGGCCGAGGAGCTGGCTACACCTTC. Translation: CASSQGLGRGAGYTF.

CDR3 protein: CSVRQDRGTGELFF. DNA of the CDR3: TGCAGCGTGCGACAGGATCGGGGCACCGGGGAGCTGTTTTTT. The chain is built from TRBV29-1 and TRBJ2-2, with D possibly matching TRBD1 (6 bases). V was trimmed by 6 bases and J by 4 bases, leaving 15 bases between them. Per the germline V gene, CDR1 is SQVTM and CDR2 is ANQGSEA. This CDR3 contains 14 residues.

The chain employs TRBV4-3 and TRBJ2-3; D is perhaps TRBD1 (6 bases). Germline loops: CDR1 LGHNA, CDR2 YSLEER. The CDR3 length is 14 residues. V shed 4 bases and J shed 3 bases, with 11 bases lying between them. The CDR3 protein is CASSREQGTDTQYF. The CDR3 DNA is TGCGCCAGCAGCCGGGAGCAGGGGACAGATACGCAGTATTTT.

V and J are TRBV5-1 and TRBJ1-1; TRBD1 is a possible D gene (5 bases). The V end lost 0 bases, the J end lost 1 base, and 13 bases lay between the germline ends. CDR1 and CDR2 from the germline V gene are SGHRS and YFSETQ. This CDR3 region has 16 residues. The CDR3 sequence: CASSLGEGNTNTEAFF. The CDR3, as DNA: TGCGCCAGCAGCTTGGGGGAGGGGAATACGAACACTGAAGCTTTCTTT.

The table lists this clone with a few counts. The chain couples TRBV19 to TRBJ1-1, with 9 bases identical to TRBD1. The ends lost 2 bases at V and 7 bases at J; junction bases unmatched: 14. The CDR3 spans 17 residues. CDR1 is LNHDA and CDR2 is SQIVND in the germline V gene (reference sequence). In DNA, the CDR3 is TGTGCCAGTAGTATAAGTCCCGGGACAGGGACGGCCATTGAAGCTTTCTTT. Amino acids: CASSISPGTGTAIEAFF.

The chain recombines TRBV10-3 with TRBJ1-2; maybe TRBD1 (6 bases). The ends were cut back, 6 bases at V and 5 bases at J, with 10 bases in the middle. CDR1 is ENHRY and CDR2 is SYGVKD in the germline V gene. This CDR3 is 12 amino acids long. CDR3 loop: CAISGQIYGYTF. In DNA form, the CDR3 reads TGTGCCATCAGCGGACAGATTTATGGCTACACCTTC.

This chain uses TRBV6-2 or TRBV6-3 with TRBJ1-3, with D unresolved. Germline V gene sequence: CDR1 MNHEY, CDR2 SVGEGT. The CDR3 is made up of 14 amino acids. The germline V and J ends were trimmed by 2 bases and 9 bases, with 14 bases remaining between them. CDR3 coding DNA: TGTGCCAGCAGTTACCTCGCGGGTGAGGGCACCATATATTTT. It is translated as CASSYLAGEGTIYF.

The chain employs TRBV19 and TRBJ2-3, with TRBD2 matching over 10 bases. The CDR3 has 16 residues. Germline lookup yields CDR1 LNHDA and CDR2 SQIVND (reference sequence). V gave up 2 bases and J gave up 7 bases; unmatched junction bases: 9. The CDR3 sequence: CASSITMSGGANTQYF. The CDR3 region has the DNA TGTGCCAGTAGTATAACTATGAGCGGGGGGGCGAATACGCAGTATTTT.

Here the CDR3 reads CASSLLRGSGNTIYF. The CDR3 region has the DNA TGTGCCAGTAGCCTTCTTCGGGGAAGTGGAAACACCATATATTTT. This rearrangement joins TRBV19 to TRBJ1-3; D unclear. V lost 6 bases and J lost 3, with 15 bases in between. The CDR3 length is 15 residues. Germline V gene data show CDR1 as LNHDA and CDR2 as SQIVND (reference sequence). Together with reference TRBV19 and TRBJ1-3, the CDR3 gives the full variable domain: DGGITQSPKYLFRKEGQNVTLSCEQNLNHDAMYWYRQDPGQGLRLIYYSQIVNDFQKGDIAEGYSVSREKKESFPLTVTSAQKNPTAFYLCASSLLRGSGNTIYFGEGSWLTVV.

This chain connects TRBV7-6 to TRBJ2-6; perhaps TRBD1 as D (5 bases). V gave up 3 bases and J gave up 1 base, with 10 bases separating them. The CDR3 contains 16 residues. CDR1 and CDR2 (germline): SGHVS, FNYEAQ. For the CDR3, the DNA is TGTGCCAGCAGCTTGTCTGCAGGGTCTGGGGCCAACGTCCTGACTTTC. It is translated as CASSLSAGSGANVLTF.

This sequence joins TRBV25-1 and TRBJ1-2, with a weak D call TRBD1 (5 bases). The CDR3 totals 13 residues. The germline V gene has CDR1 MGHDK and CDR2 SYGVNS. The V end was cut by 6 bases, the J end by 2 bases, with 10 bases between. This chain's CDR3 is CASSVGGNYGYTF. CDR3 sequence (DNA): TGTGCCAGCAGCGTCGGGGGAAACTATGGCTACACCTTC.

This clone came up once. The CDR3 loop is CSVEWQARYGYTF. DNA of the CDR3: TGCAGCGTTGAGTGGCAGGCCCGCTATGGCTACACCTTC. The rearrangement links TRBV29-1 to TRBJ1-2, with no clear D. CDR1 is SQVTM and CDR2 is ANQGSEA in the germline V gene. The V end lost 3 bases, the J end lost 4 bases, and 12 bases lay between the germline ends. CDR3 length: 13 residues.

The chain has TRBV29-1 and TRBJ1-2; D call uncertain. This CDR3 comprises 13 residues. Germline values: CDR1 SQVTM, CDR2 ANQGSEA. Trimming removed 6 bases at V and 8 bases at J, with 19 bases between. The CDR3 DNA follows: TGCAGCGTCCACAAGGACCGTACGGGGGGCTACACCTTC. Its protein is CSVHKDRTGGYTF.

The genes are TRBV30 and TRBJ1-6; D gene unclear. The CDR3 consists of 12 residues. Germline-derived CDR1 and CDR2 are GTSNPN and SVGIG (reference sequence). V shed 0 bases and J shed 9 bases, with 6 bases lying between them. The DNA of the CDR3 is TGTGCCTGGAGTGTCCGAGTTTCACCCCTCCACTTT. Translation: CAWSVRVSPLHF. Full variable domain (remainder filled in from reference TRBV30 and TRBJ1-6): SQTIHQWPATLVQPVGSPLSLECTVEGTSNPNLYWYRQAAGRGLQLLFYSVGIGQISSEVPQNLSASRPQDRQFILSSKKLLLSDSGFYLCAWSVRVSPLHFGNGTRLTVT.

The chain employs TRBV21-1 and TRBJ2-3; the D segment call TRBD1 is taken from the table without a DNA check. TRBV21-1 is an annotated pseudogene. The CDR3 covers 16 residues. This CDR3 reads CASSKSDRQGLDTQYF. The CDR3 nucleotides are TGTGCCAGCAGCAAGTCCGACAGGCAGGGGTTAGATACGCAGTATTTT.

The chain joins TRBV2 to TRBJ1-6, with 9 bases aligning to TRBD1. The trim removed 4 bases at V and 7 bases at J, leaving 8 bases unmatched. This CDR3 comprises 16 residues. The germline gives CDR1 SNHLY, CDR2 FYNNEI. CDR3 in amino acids: CASSVGSGTGNSPLHF. CDR3 nucleotide sequence: TGTGCCAGCAGTGTAGGCTCCGGGACAGGGAATTCACCCCTCCACTTT.

This chain joins TRBV29-1 and TRBJ1-4; 8 bases line up with TRBD1. Trimming at V came to 7 bases and at J to 8 bases, leaving 9 bases not matched to a gene. The CDR3 spans 13 residues. Germline V gives CDR1 SQVTM, CDR2 ANQGSEA. CDR3 amino acids: CSASGQGYEKLFF. CDR3 nucleotides: TGCAGCGCCTCAGGACAGGGTTACGAAAAACTGTTTTTT.